These 19 T cell receptor beta chains came from one sample sequenced in a study of CDR3 diversity in severe acne. TCRdb fed the PCR reads into MiXCR, producing one record per CDR3 protein. The sample lists about 85,000 distinct CDR3 sequences; 48% were seen once. The specimen was blood. These receptors originate from a male donor in good health, serving as a control.

This sequence joins TRBV25-1 and TRBJ1-5; no definite D call. Germline CDR1 reads MGHDK; CDR2 reads SYGVNS. The CDR3 has 14 residues. The V end lost 8 bases, the J end lost 5 bases, and 16 bases lay between the germline ends. For the CDR3, the DNA is TGTGCCAGCCTAAACGTGGGCAGAGATCAGCCCCAGCATTTT. This codes for CASLNVGRDQPQHF.

Remarks on this clonotype: The junction departs from germline at one end; a sequencing error may be responsible. The V and J genes are TRBV28 and TRBJ1-6; the D is unclear. The germline CDR1 and CDR2 sequences are MDHEN and SYDVKM. The CDR3 runs 13 residues. CDR3 in amino acids: CASSPRPNSPLHF. The CDR3 nucleotides are TGTGCCAGCAGTCCCAGACCAAATTCACCCCTCCATTTT.

This clonotype was seen ten or more times. V and J are TRBV3-1 and TRBJ1-2; the D gene is possibly TRBD1 (5 bases). CDR1 and CDR2 from the germline V gene are LGHDT and YNNKEL (reference sequence). CDR3 length: 12 residues. Trimming took 7 bases from V and 8 from J, leaving 14 bases between them. The CDR3 nucleotides read TGTGCCAGCACCGGGGAGGGGAAGGGCTACACCTTC. This encodes CASTGEGKGYTF. The full variable domain, in which reference TRBV3-1 and TRBJ1-2 provide the parts outside the CDR3, is DTAVSQTPKYLVTQMGNDKSIKCEQNLGHDTMYWYKQDSKKFLKIMFSYNNKELIINETVPNRFSPKSPDKAHLNLHINSLELGDSAVYFCASTGEGKGYTFGSGTRLTVV.

With respect to this clonotype: Mismatch with germline at one junction end may stem from a read error. The chain recombines TRBV29-1 with TRBJ2-1; D may be TRBD2 (6 bases). This CDR3 spans 12 amino acids. Germline V gene lookup returns CDR1 SQVTM and CDR2 ANQGSEA. CDR3 protein: CSVRPGRNGHSF. CDR3 sequence (DNA): TGCAGCGTTCGACCAGGGAGGAATGGGCATTCCTTC.

As regards this clonotype: A much larger clone differs by one base, so this may be a read error. The J gene is TRBJ2-5, the V gene TRBV7-9, with unresolved D. The CDR3 totals 11 residues. V was trimmed by 8 bases and J by 3 bases, leaving 7 bases between them. Germline CDR1 is SEHNR and CDR2 is FQNEAQ (reference sequence). The DNA for the CDR3 is TGTGCCAGCGTGGGGAAAGAGACCCAGTACTTC. It encodes CASVGKETQYF.

This clonotype appeared a single time. The chain recombines TRBV20-1 with TRBJ2-3, with 14 bases identical to TRBD2. Germline CDR1 DFQATT, CDR2 SNEGSKA (reference sequence). This CDR3 region has 16 residues. J lost 6 bases, V lost 3 bases, and 8 bases had no gene match. The CDR3 sequence is CSASLGLAGGSDTQYF. In DNA form, the CDR3 reads TGCAGTGCTAGCTTAGGACTAGCGGGAGGTTCTGATACGCAGTATTTT.

This chain connects TRBV7-3 to TRBJ1-2, with TRBD1 as a possible D gene (5 bases). Germline values: CDR1 SGHTA, CDR2 FQGTGA. Trimming left V 6 bases short and J 5 bases short, with 10 bases between. This CDR3 has 12 amino acids. The CDR3 loop reads CASREGEYGYTF. The CDR3 DNA is TGTGCCAGCAGGGAAGGGGAATATGGCTACACCTTC.

This clonotype was counted at least ten times. The V call is TRBV20-1, the J call TRBJ2-5; D is perhaps TRBD1 or TRBD2 (5 bases each). CDR3 length: 11 amino acids. The V end was cut by 7 bases, the J end by 5 bases, with 11 bases between. Germline CDR1 DFQATT, CDR2 SNEGSKA (reference sequence). Here the CDR3 reads CSVGREETQYF. CDR3 nucleotide sequence: TGCAGTGTGGGCAGGGAGGAGACCCAGTACTTC.

This clonotype showed up many times. This sequence joins TRBV11-2 and TRBJ2-1; D is possibly TRBD1 or TRBD2 (5 bases each). Germline assignment: CDR1 SGHAT and CDR2 FQNNGV. This CDR3 spans 14 amino acids. V shed 1 base and J shed 7 bases, with 11 bases lying between them. CDR3: CASSLGAWGNEQFF. As DNA, the CDR3 is TGTGCCAGCAGCTTAGGTGCTTGGGGGAATGAGCAGTTCTTC.

The chain combines TRBV29-1 with TRBJ1-2, with TRBD1 as a possible D gene (6 bases). V was clipped by 7 bases and J by 5 bases, with 17 bases between them. This CDR3 spans 13 amino acids. CDR1 is SQVTM and CDR2 is ANQGSEA in the germline V gene. The CDR3 region has the DNA TGCAGCGCCCGCCCAGGGGAAGGATATGGCTACACCTTC. It specifies CSARPGEGYGYTF.

This clonotype has a handful of counts. J is TRBJ2-7 and V is TRBV11-3, with TRBD2 matching 11 bases. The germline gives CDR1 SGHNT, CDR2 YENEEA. Trimming at V came to 6 bases and at J to 3 bases, leaving 10 bases not matched to a gene. The CDR3 is made up of 16 amino acids. The CDR3 sequence: CASSYLLGTSGYEQYF. As DNA, the CDR3 is TGTGCCAGCAGTTACCTCCTCGGGACTAGCGGCTACGAGCAGTACTTC.

The rearrangement uses TRBV6-1 and TRBJ1-1; TRBD1 agrees at 8 bases. The CDR3 loop spans 15 amino acids. The J segment lost 5 bases and the V segment lost 2 bases, leaving 7 bases of the junction unmatched. CDR1 MNHNS and CDR2 SASEGT come from the germline V gene. The CDR3 DNA sequence: TGTGCCAGCAGTGAAAATCAGGGGGCAGGAACTGAAGCTTTCTTT. Its protein product is CASSENQGAGTEAFF.

This clonotype was counted at least ten times. This chain uses TRBV5-5 with TRBJ1-5; D gene ambiguous. V shed 3 bases and J shed 0 bases, with 7 bases lying between them. CDR1 SGHKS and CDR2 YYEKEE come from the germline V gene (reference sequence). CDR3 length: 14 amino acids. The DNA of the CDR3 is TGTGCCAGCAGCTCGGGCCATAGCAATCAGCCCCAGCATTTT. This translates into CASSSGHSNQPQHF.

This clonotype has ten or more counts. V usage is TRBV7-6 and J usage is TRBJ2-7; 8 bases map to TRBD2. CDR1 is SGHVS, CDR2 FNYEAQ, per germline. This CDR3 region has 16 residues. V shed 2 bases and J 1 base; nucleotides not matched to a gene: 7. In DNA form, the CDR3 reads TGTGCCAGCAGCTTAAGCCCCCCTAGCGGGTCCTACGAGCAGTACTTC. Amino acid sequence: CASSLSPPSGSYEQYF.

This clonotype was seen a single time. The chain recombines TRBV6-4 with TRBJ1-1; 10 bases map to TRBD1. The length of the CDR3 is 14 residues. Germline CDR1 MRHNA, CDR2 SNTAGT. With V trimmed by 2 bases and J by 4 bases, 1 base remained unmatched. The CDR3 spells CASSDGQGVTEAFF. The CDR3, as DNA: TGTGCCAGCAGTGACGGACAGGGGGTCACTGAAGCTTTCTTT.

In regard to this clonotype: One end of the junction does not line up with germline, which may come from a read error. The chain employs TRBV5-5 and TRBJ2-7; tentative D call: TRBD2 (7 bases). Looked up from germline, CDR1 is SGHKS and CDR2 is YYEKEE (reference sequence). CDR3 size: 15 residues. The CDR3 loop is CASSLGGGGPYEQYF. In DNA, the CDR3 is TGCGCCAGCAGCTTGGGAGGGGGAGGGCCCTACGAGCAGTACTTC.

Turning to this clonotype: At one end the junction does not follow the germline gene, possibly because of a read error. The J gene is TRBJ2-3, the V gene TRBV30; no clear D. CDR1 is GTSNPN, CDR2 SVGIG, per germline (reference sequence). This CDR3 contains 11 residues. The CDR3: CALGKVDTRYF. The CDR3 DNA sequence: TGTGCCCTCGGAAAGGTAGATACGCGGTATTTT.

V is TRBV25-1 and J is TRBJ2-7, with TRBD2 matching over 10 bases. Per the germline V gene, CDR1 is MGHDK and CDR2 is SYGVNS. There are 19 residues in the CDR3. J lost 1 base, V lost 5 bases, and 17 bases had no gene match. The CDR3 bases are TGTGCCAGCAGTCCCCAACCCGGTCTAGCGGGAGAATGGTCCTACGAGCAGTACTTC. Translated, it gives CASSPQPGLAGEWSYEQYF.

The chain is built from TRBV2 and TRBJ2-1; 11 nucleotides match TRBD2. The V segment lost 11 bases and the J segment 4 bases; nucleotides outside the gene matches: 7. Per germline, CDR1 SNHLY and CDR2 FYNNEI. The CDR3 is 14 residues long. CDR3 bases: TGTGCCGGAGGGACTAGCGGAAGTTACAATGAGCAGTTCTTC. As protein: CAGGTSGSYNEQFF.